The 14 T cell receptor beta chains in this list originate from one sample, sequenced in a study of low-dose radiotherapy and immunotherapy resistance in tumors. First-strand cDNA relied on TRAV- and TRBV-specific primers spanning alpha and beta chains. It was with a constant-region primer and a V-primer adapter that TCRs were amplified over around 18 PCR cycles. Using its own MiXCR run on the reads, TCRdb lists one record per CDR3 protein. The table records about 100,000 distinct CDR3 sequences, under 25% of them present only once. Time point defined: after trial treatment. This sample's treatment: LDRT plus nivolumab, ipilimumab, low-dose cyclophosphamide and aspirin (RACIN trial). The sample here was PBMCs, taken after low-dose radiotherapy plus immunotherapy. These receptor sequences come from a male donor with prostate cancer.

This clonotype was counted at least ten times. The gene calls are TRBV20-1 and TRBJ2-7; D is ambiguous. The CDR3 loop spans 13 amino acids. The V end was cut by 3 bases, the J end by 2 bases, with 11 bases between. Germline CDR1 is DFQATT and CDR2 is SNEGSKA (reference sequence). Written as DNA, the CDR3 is TGCAGTGCTAGTGTCCAGCGAGCCTACGAGCAGTACTTC. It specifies CSASVQRAYEQYF.

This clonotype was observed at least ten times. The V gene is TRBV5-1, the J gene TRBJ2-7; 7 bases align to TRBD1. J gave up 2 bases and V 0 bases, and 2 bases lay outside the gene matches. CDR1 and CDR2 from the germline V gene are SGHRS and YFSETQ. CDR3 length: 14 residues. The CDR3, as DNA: TGCGCCAGCAGCTTGGAGGGGGCACCCTACGAGCAGTACTTC. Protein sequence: CASSLEGAPYEQYF.

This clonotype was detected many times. CDR3 protein: CASSRDRAGSPLHF. The CDR3 region has the DNA TGTGCCAGCAGCCGGGACAGGGCGGGATCACCCCTCCACTTT. This chain links TRBV3-1 with TRBJ1-6, with 9 bases fitting TRBD1. This CDR3 has 14 amino acids. V lost 4 bases to trimming and J lost 10 bases; unmatched junction nucleotides: 5. Germline V lookup: CDR1 LGHDT, CDR2 YNNKEL (reference sequence). The full variable domain, with the rest looked up from reference TRBV3-1 and TRBJ1-6, is DTAVSQTPKYLVTQMGNDKSIKCEQNLGHDTMYWYKQDSKKFLKIMFSYNNKELIINETVPNRFSPKSPDKAHLNLHINSLELGDSAVYFCASSRDRAGSPLHFGNGTRLTVT.

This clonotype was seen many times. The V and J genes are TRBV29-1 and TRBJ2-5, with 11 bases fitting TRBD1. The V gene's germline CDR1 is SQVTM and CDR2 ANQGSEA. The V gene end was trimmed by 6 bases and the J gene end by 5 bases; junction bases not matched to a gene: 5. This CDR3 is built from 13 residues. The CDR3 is CSVEGQGVETQYF. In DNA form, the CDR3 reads TGCAGCGTAGAGGGACAGGGGGTCGAGACCCAGTACTTC.

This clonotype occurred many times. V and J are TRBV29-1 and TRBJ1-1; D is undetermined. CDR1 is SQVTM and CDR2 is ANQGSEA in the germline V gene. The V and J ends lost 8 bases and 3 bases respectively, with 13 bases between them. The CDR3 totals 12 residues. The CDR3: CSSGEGDTEAFF. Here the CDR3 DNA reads TGCAGCTCCGGCGAGGGAGACACTGAAGCTTTCTTT.

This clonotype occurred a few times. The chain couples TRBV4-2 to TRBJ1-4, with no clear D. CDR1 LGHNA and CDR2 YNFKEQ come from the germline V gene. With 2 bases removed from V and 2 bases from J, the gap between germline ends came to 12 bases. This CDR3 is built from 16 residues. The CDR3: CASSQNVANTNEKLFF. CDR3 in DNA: TGTGCCAGCAGCCAAAACGTAGCTAATACTAATGAAAAACTGTTTTTT.

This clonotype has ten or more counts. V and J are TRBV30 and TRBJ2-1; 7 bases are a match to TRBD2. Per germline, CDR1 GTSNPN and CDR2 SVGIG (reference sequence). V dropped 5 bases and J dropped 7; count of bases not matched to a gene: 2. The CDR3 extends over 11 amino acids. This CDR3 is CAWGGGNEQFF. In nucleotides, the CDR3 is TGTGCCTGGGGGGGGGGGAATGAGCAGTTCTTC.

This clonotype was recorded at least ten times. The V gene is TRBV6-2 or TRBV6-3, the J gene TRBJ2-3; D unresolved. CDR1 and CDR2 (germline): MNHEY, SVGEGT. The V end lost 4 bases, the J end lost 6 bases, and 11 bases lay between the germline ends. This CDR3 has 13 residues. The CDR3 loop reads CASSLETFDTQYF. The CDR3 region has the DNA TGTGCCAGCAGTTTGGAGACATTCGATACGCAGTATTTT.

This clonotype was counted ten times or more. CDR3 nucleotide sequence: TGTGCCAGCAGTGCAGGGGGAAATTCCTACGAGCAGTACTTC. Its protein is CASSAGGNSYEQYF. The chain carries TRBV2 and TRBJ2-7; 7 bases match TRBD1. Trimming cost V 4 bases and J 1 base; bases outside gene matches: 4. The CDR3 contains 14 residues. CDR1 and CDR2 from the germline V gene are SNHLY and FYNNEI.

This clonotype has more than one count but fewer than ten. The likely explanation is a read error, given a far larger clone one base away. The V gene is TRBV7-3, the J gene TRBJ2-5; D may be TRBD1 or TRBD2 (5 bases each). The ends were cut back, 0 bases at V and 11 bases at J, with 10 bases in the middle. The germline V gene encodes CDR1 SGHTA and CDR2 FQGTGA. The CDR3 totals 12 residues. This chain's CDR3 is CASSLTLGEQYF. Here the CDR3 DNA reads TGTGCCAGCAGCTTAACACTGGGGGAGCAGTACTTC.

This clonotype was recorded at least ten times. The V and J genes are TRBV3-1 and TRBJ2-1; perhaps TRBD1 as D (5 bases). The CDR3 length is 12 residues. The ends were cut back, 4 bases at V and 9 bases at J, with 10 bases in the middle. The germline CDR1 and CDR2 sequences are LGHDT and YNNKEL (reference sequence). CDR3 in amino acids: CASSLNRGEQFF. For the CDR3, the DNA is TGTGCCAGCAGCCTGAATAGGGGTGAGCAGTTCTTC.

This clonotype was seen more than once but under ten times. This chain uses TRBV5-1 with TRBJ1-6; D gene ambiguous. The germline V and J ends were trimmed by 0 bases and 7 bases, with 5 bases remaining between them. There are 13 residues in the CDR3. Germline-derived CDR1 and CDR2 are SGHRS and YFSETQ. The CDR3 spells CASSLEWNSPLHF. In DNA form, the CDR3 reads TGCGCCAGCAGCTTGGAGTGGAATTCACCCCTCCACTTT.

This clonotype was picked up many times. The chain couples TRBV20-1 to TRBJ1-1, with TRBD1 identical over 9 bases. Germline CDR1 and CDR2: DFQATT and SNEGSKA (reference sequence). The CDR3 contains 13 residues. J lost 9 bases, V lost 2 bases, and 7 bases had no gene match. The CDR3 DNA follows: TGCAGTGCTAGACATGGACAGGGGTTGAAAGCTTTCTTT. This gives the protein CSARHGQGLKAFF.

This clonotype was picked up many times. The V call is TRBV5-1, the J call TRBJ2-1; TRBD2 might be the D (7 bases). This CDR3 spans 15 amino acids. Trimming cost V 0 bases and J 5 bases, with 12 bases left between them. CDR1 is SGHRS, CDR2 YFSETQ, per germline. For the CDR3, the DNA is TGCGCCAGCAGCTTGGTGGCGGGGGCAGACAATGAGCAGTTCTTC. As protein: CASSLVAGADNEQFF.